The TCR beta chain described here comes from a study of shared clonotypes between healthy human individuals. General study results and limits: The represented genetic and exposure-history diversity was limited by the small number of donors.

Using immunoSEQ multiplex PCR, the repertoire was profiled, and TCRdb retains in-frame clones only, with some absent. The table has more than 850,000 clones, around three quarters seen once. The CDR3 runs 14 residues. CDR1 and CDR2 (germline): SGHTA, FQGNSA. V was clipped by 4 bases and J by 6 bases; unmatched bases: 5. As concerns this clone: Its antigen is undetermined.

The TCR originated in a man aged 18-30 years in good health. Some clones in this sample may be carry-over from other donors' samples. The specimen was memory CD4+ T cells from PBMCs. Regarding subset: CD45RA-negative fraction. The chain combines TRBV7-2 with TRBJ2-2, with 7 bases matching TRBD1. CDR3: CASSSDRWAGELFF. As DNA, the CDR3 is TGTGCCAGCAGCTCGGACAGGTGGGCCGGGGAGCTGTTTTTT. Full variable domain (outside the CDR3, taken from reference TRBV7-2 and TRBJ2-2): GAGVSQSPSNKVTEKGKDVELRCDPISGHTALYWYRQSLGQGLEFLIYFQGNSAPDKSGLPSDRFSAERTGGSVSTLTIQRTQQEDSAVYLCASSSDRWAGELFFGEGSRLTVL.